The T cell receptor beta chain under discussion was sequenced for a study of CD8+CD57+ T cells in acquired aplastic anemia. Background on the study: CD4+ and CD8+ cells, once sorted, gave DNA averaging roughly 3.2 ug. Mean read depth for CD4+ cells from healthy donors was 10 million to 14 million. Findings and limits, study-wide: Patients shared twenty-nine CD8+ CDR3 sequences with controls. Simpson's diversity of CD8+ cells was not significantly different in patients compared with controls.

A note on this clonotype: Its specificity is unknown. One junction end disagrees with the germline gene, perhaps due to a read error.

Both TCR beta VDJ combination and CDR3 sequence profiling were carried out. Genomic DNA was the template for this profiling. TCRdb re-called the reads with MiXCR, one entry per CDR3 protein. Of about 420,000 distinct CDR3 sequences detected, around 72% appear once; the ten largest clones hold 4%. The germline CDR1 and CDR2 sequences are LNHNV and YYDKDF (reference sequence). The CDR3 loop spans 13 amino acids. The chain has TRBV15 and TRBJ2-7; D gene unclear. The source material was sorted CD4+, CD8+, or CD8+CD57+ T cells (not recorded which) from PBMCs. This sequence originates from a human donor in good health, serving as a control. This CDR3 reads CATSLDSSGESNF. The CDR3, as DNA: TGTGCCACCAGCCTAGATTCGTCAGGAGAGTCCAACTTC.